This paragraph reports one TCR beta chain. The CDR3 is 13 residues long. Trimming at V came to 8 bases and at J to 0 bases, leaving 4 bases not matched to a gene. The data were produced by immunoSEQ multiplex PCR, yet TCRdb's version contains in-frame clones alone and is incomplete. There are around 63,000 clones in the sample; roughly 84% occur only once, and 0.25% to 0.3% lies in the top ten. This specimen belongs to a study of OX40 agonist ivuxolimab in advanced cancers. For the study at large: As their treatment, patients were administered ivuxolimab, an agonistic anti-OX40 (CD134) antibody.

Source: CD4+ or CD8+ T cells sorted from blood, taken in a trial of the OX40 agonist ivuxolimab. The chain recombines TRBV5-3 with TRBJ1-1; TRBD1 agrees at 7 bases. Being an ORF, TRBV5-3 has a function that is uncertain. The sequence came from an adult with an advanced solid tumor such as melanoma, head and neck, liver or kidney cancer. The CDR3 DNA follows: TGTGCCAGCAGCGGGACAGTGAACACTGAAGCTTTCTTT. Translation: CASSGTVNTEAFF.